Below, 9 T cell receptor beta chains from the same sample are listed, as sequenced in a study of identical twins. TCRdb recomputed calls from the 5' RACE reads with MiXCR, one row per CDR3 protein. The sample lists more than 600,000 distinct CDR3 sequences, 18% occurring once. These data are also associated with another study on T cells expressing NK-cell markers.

Sequenced: PBMCs. These receptors were collected from a woman under 30 in good health.

The rearrangement joins TRBV11-2 to TRBJ2-3; 10 bases fit TRBD2. The CDR3 sequence is 16 residues long. The V gene's germline CDR1 is SGHAT and CDR2 FQNNGV. With V trimmed by 4 bases and J by 2 bases, 6 bases remained unmatched. This CDR3 is CASSWSGRAFTDTQYF. CDR3 nucleotide sequence: TGTGCCAGCAGCTGGAGCGGGAGGGCCTTCACAGATACGCAGTATTTT.

The chain uses TRBV18 and TRBJ2-7; D call uncertain. The V and J ends lost 4 bases and 4 bases respectively, with 14 bases between them. Germline V gene lookup returns CDR1 KGHSH and CDR2 LQKENI. This CDR3 is built from 14 residues. CDR3 sequence: CASSRPGLPYEQYF. The CDR3 DNA reads TGTGCCAGCTCACGGCCTGGGTTGCCTTACGAGCAGTACTTC.

The V and J genes are TRBV10-3 and TRBJ2-7, with D maybe TRBD1 (5 bases). Deletions cut 2 bases from V and 1 base from J, with 18 bases between. The germline CDR1 and CDR2 sequences are ENHRY and SYGVKD. The CDR3 has 17 residues. The CDR3 region is CAISEIPGRASSYEQYF. CDR3 nucleotides: TGTGCCATCAGTGAGATCCCAGGGCGAGCAAGTTCCTACGAGCAGTACTTC.

The gene calls are TRBV20-1 and TRBJ2-3; D not resolved. The CDR3 is 10 residues long. Trimming took 3 bases from V and 6 from J, leaving 4 bases between them. The germline gives CDR1 DFQATT, CDR2 SNEGSKA (reference sequence). CDR3 protein: CSARFDTQYF. CDR3 DNA sequence: TGCAGTGCTAGGTTCGATACGCAGTATTTT.

The V call is TRBV20-1, the J call TRBJ2-3; 7 bases are shared with TRBD2. CDR1 and CDR2 (germline): DFQATT, SNEGSKA (reference sequence). The CDR3 loop spans 13 amino acids. The junction had 4 bases not matched to a gene; V was cut back by 5 bases and J by 2 bases. CDR3 bases: TGCAGTGCTCCTCGACTAGCCACAGATACGCAGTATTTT. Protein: CSAPRLATDTQYF.

V usage is TRBV7-2 and J usage is TRBJ1-1; TRBD1 matches 8 bases. The CDR3 spans 12 residues. Germline trimming cut 6 bases from V and 8 bases from J; bases unmatched to any gene: 5. Germline assignment: CDR1 SGHTA and CDR2 FQGNSA. The CDR3 DNA reads as TGTGCCAGCAGTAAATGGACAGGGGAAGCTTTCTTT. Translation gives CASSKWTGEAFF.

This chain uses TRBV5-1 with TRBJ1-4; tentative D call: TRBD1 (6 bases). The CDR3 sequence is 16 residues long. The germline V gene encodes CDR1 SGHRS and CDR2 YFSETQ. Trimming stripped 4 bases from V and 7 bases from J, with 20 bases between. The CDR3 sequence is CASSPYGGGPGEKLFF. In DNA form, the CDR3 reads TGCGCCAGCAGCCCCTACGGGGGGGGGCCAGGTGAAAAACTGTTTTTT.

This clonotype showed up just a few times. V is TRBV7-2 and J is TRBJ1-2; D remains unclear. V was shortened by 3 bases and J by 0 bases, with 11 bases between the two germline ends. The germline V gene encodes CDR1 SGHTA and CDR2 FQGNSA. The CDR3 consists of 15 residues. This chain's CDR3 is CASSLGAYPNYGYTF. CDR3 coding DNA: TGTGCCAGCAGCTTGGGAGCCTACCCTAACTATGGCTACACCTTC.

The V gene is TRBV11-2, the J gene TRBJ1-4; 9 bases match TRBD1. The J segment lost 1 base and the V segment lost 5 bases, leaving 5 bases of the junction unmatched. The CDR3 is made up of 16 amino acids. Germline CDR1 is SGHAT and CDR2 is FQNNGV. CDR3 DNA sequence: TGTGCCAGCAGCACAAGACAGGGGGTAACTAATGAAAAACTGTTTTTT. Its protein is CASSTRQGVTNEKLFF.